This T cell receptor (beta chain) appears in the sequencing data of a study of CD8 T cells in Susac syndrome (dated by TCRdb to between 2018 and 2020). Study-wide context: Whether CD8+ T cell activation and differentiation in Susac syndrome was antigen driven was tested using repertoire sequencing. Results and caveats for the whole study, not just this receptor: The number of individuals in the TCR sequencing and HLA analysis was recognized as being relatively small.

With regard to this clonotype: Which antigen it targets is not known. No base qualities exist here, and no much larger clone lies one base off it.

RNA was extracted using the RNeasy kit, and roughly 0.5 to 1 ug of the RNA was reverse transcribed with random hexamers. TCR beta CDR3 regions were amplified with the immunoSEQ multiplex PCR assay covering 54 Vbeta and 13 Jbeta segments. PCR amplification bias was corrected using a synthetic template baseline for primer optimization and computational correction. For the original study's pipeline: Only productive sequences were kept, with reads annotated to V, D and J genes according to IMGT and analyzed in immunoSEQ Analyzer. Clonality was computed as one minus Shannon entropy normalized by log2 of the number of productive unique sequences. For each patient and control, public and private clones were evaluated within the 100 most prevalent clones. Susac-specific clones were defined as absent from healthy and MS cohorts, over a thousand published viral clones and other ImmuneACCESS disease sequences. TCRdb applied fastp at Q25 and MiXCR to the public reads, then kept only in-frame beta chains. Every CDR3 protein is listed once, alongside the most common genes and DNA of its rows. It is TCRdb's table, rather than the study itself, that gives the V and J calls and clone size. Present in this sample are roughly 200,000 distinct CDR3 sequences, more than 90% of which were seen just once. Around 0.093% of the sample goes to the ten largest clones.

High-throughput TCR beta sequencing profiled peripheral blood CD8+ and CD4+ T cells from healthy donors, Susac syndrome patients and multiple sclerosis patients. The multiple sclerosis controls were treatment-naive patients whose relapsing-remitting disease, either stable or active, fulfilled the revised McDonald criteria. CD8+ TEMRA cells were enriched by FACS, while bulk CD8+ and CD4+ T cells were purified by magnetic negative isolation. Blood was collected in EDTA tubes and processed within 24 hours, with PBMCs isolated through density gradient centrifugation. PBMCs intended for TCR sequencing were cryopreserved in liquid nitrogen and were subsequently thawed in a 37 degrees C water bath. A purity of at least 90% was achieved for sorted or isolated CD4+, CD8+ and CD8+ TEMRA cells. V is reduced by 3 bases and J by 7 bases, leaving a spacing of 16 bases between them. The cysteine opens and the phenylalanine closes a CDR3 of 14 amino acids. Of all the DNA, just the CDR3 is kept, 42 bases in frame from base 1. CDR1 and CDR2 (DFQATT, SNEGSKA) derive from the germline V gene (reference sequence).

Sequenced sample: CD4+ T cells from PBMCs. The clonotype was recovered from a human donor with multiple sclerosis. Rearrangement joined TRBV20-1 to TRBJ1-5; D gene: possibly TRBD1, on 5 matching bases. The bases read TGCAGTGCTAGTCTCGGGACGCCGGACCAGCCCCAGCATTTT. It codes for CSASLGTPDQPQHF.